Given below is one TCR beta chain in context. A junction boundary mismatches the germline segment, possibly from a read error. The germline gives CDR1 SSHAT, CDR2 FNYEAQ (reference sequence). The CDR3 contains 14 residues. The authors ran a second PCR of about 6 to 12 cycles using a sample-barcoded 5' primer and a J-beta primer mix. TCRdb fed the 5' RACE reads into MiXCR, producing one record per CDR3 protein. The table has 850,000 to 950,000 distinct CDR3 sequences, about 28% seen once. This specimen belongs to a study of blood T cells in healthy people across ages. The source material was blood. The receptor's source is a woman older than 75 in good health. This chain joins TRBV7-7 and TRBJ2-2, with TRBD2 identical over 8 bases. CDR3 nucleotide sequence: TGTGCTAGCAGCCCCGGGGGGGGCACCGGGGAGCTGTTTTTT. Translated, it gives CASSPGGGTGELFF.